A selection of T cell receptor beta chains follows, all from one sample in a study of T-cell reconstitution after alpha-beta-depleted transplantation in children. TCRdb ran MiXCR on the PCR reads and lists one entry per CDR3 protein. The top ten hold about 2.2% of the sample, which has a few hundred thousand distinct CDR3 sequences, roughly 13% seen once. The source material was PBMCs, mostly from graft donor cells, sampled 360 days after TCRalphabeta/CD19-depleted stem cell transplant. These receptors all come from a male patient aged 10 to 17 who had a stem cell transplant for acute myeloid leukemia, so the T cells may come from the graft donor. Both conserved end residues are part of each CDR3. The D gene is left open where the match is weak. Some rows have no size entry. The others give once, few or many, or a class for an expanded clone.

D: .
V: TRBV6-1
size: .
J: TRBJ2-6
CDR3: CASSDTGRSGANVLTF
DNA: TGTGCCAGCAGTGACACTGGACGCTCTGGGGCCAACGTCCTGACTTTC

D: TRBD2
V: TRBV7-3
size: .
J: TRBJ2-3
CDR3: CASSLTRVAGGDTQYF
DNA: TGTGCCAGCAGCTTAACGCGAGTAGCGGGAGGGGATACGCAGTATTTT

D: .
V: TRBV7-9
size: .
J: TRBJ2-1
CDR3: CASSFYGSQGDEQFF
DNA: TGTGCCAGCAGCTTCTATGGGAGCCAGGGTGATGAGCAGTTCTTC

D: TRBD2
V: TRBV30
size: once
J: TRBJ2-1
CDR3: CAWSSGTSWDNEQFF
DNA: TGTGCCTGGAGTTCCGGGACTAGCTGGGACAATGAGCAGTTCTTC

D: TRBD2
V: TRBV20-1
size: many
J: TRBJ2-7
CDR3: CSARNQAGVNYEQYF
DNA: TGCAGTGCTAGAAACCAAGCGGGAGTCAACTACGAGCAGTACTTC

D: .
V: TRBV24-1
size: .
J: TRBJ2-2
CDR3: CATGNSWNTGELFF
DNA: TGTGCCACCGGTAACAGCTGGAACACCGGGGAGCTGTTTTTT

D: .
V: TRBV28
size: .
J: TRBJ2-7
CDR3: CASSLGGAARNEQYF
DNA: TGTGCCAGCAGTTTAGGTGGTGCCGCTAGGAACGAGCAGTACTTC

D: .
V: TRBV15
size: .
J: TRBJ2-5
CDR3: CATSYRTQETQYF
DNA: TGTGCCACCAGCTATAGGACCCAAGAGACCCAGTACTTC

D: .
V: TRBV28
size: .
J: TRBJ2-5
CDR3: CASSPLAEGRRVQETQYF
DNA: TGTGCCAGCAGTCCCCTCGCGGAGGGTCGGAGGGTCCAAGAGACCCAGTACTTC

D: .
V: TRBV12-3/TRBV12-4
size: few
J: TRBJ2-5
CDR3: CASSFIPETQYF
DNA: TGTGCCAGCAGTTTCATCCCGGAGACCCAGTACTTC

D: TRBD1
V: TRBV29-1
size: .
J: TRBJ2-4
CDR3: CSVVDRGCLNGGF
DNA: TGCAGCGTTGTTGACAGGGGGTGTCTTAATGGAGGGTTC

D: .
V: TRBV28
size: .
J: TRBJ2-2
CDR3: CASIERKQSGELFF
DNA: TGTGCCAGCATTGAAAGGAAGCAGTCCGGGGAGCTGTTTTTT

D: .
V: TRBV19
size: .
J: TRBJ2-2
CDR3: CASRRRRTGELFF
DNA: TGTGCCAGCAGGCGGCGACGCACCGGGGAGCTGTTTTTT

D: .
V: TRBV5-1
size: .
J: TRBJ2-7
CDR3: CASSSQGLVSDEQYF
DNA: TGCGCCAGCAGCTCACAAGGACTGGTCTCTGACGAGCAGTACTTC

D: .
V: TRBV7-8
size: .
J: TRBJ2-2
CDR3: CASSLPRGGDTGELFF
DNA: TGTGCCAGCAGCCTCCCGCGGGGAGGAGACACCGGGGAGCTGTTTTTT

D: .
V: TRBV12-3/TRBV12-4
size: few
J: TRBJ2-2
CDR3: CASSSRGGATGELFF
DNA: TGTGCCAGCAGTTCCAGGGGAGGGGCCACCGGGGAGCTGTTTTTT

D: .
V: TRBV29-1
size: many
J: TRBJ2-7
CDR3: CSGLYGGGKDEQYF
DNA: TGCAGCGGACTTTATGGGGGCGGGAAGGACGAGCAGTACTTC

D: .
V: TRBV28
size: many
J: TRBJ2-5
CDR3: CASSLMAQPWETQYF
DNA: TGTGCCAGCAGTTTAATGGCCCAACCGTGGGAGACCCAGTACTTC

D: .
V: TRBV28
size: .
J: TRBJ2-7
CDR3: CAISVQGTTYEQYF
DNA: TGTGCCATCAGTGTTCAGGGGACCACCTACGAGCAGTACTTC

D: .
V: TRBV12-3/TRBV12-4
size: .
J: TRBJ2-7
CDR3: CASSRRRDRIFSYEQYF
DNA: TGTGCCAGCAGCCGCAGGAGGGACCGAATTTTCTCCTACGAGCAGTACTTC

D: TRBD1
V: TRBV18
size: few
J: TRBJ2-7
CDR3: CASSPLTGLEQYF
DNA: TGTGCCAGCTCACCGCTGACAGGGCTCGAGCAGTACTTC